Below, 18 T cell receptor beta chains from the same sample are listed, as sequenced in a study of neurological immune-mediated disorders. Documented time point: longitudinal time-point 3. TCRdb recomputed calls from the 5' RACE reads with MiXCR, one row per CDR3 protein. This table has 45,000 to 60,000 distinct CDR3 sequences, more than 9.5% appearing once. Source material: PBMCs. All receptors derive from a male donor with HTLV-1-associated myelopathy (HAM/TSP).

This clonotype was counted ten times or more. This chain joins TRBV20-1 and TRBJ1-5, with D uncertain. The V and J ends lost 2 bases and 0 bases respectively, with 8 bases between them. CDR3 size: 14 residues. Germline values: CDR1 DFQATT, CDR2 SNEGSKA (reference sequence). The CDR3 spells CSARQEFSNQPQHF. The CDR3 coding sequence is TGCAGTGCTAGACAGGAGTTTAGCAATCAGCCCCAGCATTTT.

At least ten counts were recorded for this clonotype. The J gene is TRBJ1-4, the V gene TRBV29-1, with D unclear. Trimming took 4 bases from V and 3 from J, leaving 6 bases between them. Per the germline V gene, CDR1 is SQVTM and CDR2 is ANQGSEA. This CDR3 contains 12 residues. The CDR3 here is CSVALANEKLFF. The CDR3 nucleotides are TGCAGCGTTGCGTTAGCTAATGAAAAACTGTTTTTT.

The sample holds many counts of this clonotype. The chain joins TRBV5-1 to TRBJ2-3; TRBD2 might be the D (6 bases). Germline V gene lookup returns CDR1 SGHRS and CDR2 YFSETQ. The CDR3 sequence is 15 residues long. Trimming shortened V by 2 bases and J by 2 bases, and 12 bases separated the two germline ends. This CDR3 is CASSFGTLATDTQYF. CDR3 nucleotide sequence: TGCGCCAGCAGCTTTGGGACTCTCGCCACAGATACGCAGTATTTT. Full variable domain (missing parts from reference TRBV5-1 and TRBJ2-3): KAGVTQTPRYLIKTRGQQVTLSCSPISGHRSVSWYQQTPGQGLQFLFEYFSETQRNKGNFPGRFSGRQFSNSRSEMNVSTLELGDSALYLCASSFGTLATDTQYFGPGTRLTVL.

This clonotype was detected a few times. The DNA for the CDR3 is TGTGCCAGCAGCGTAGAGGGACAGGGGTTCAACGAGCAGTACTTC. Translated, it gives CASSVEGQGFNEQYF. The chain links TRBV9 to TRBJ2-7; 10 bases are a match to TRBD1. Germline V gene lookup returns CDR1 SGDLS and CDR2 YYNGEE. The CDR3 loop spans 15 amino acids. V lost 0 bases, J lost 5 bases, and 5 bases stayed unmatched. The entire variable domain, with the rest obtained from reference TRBV9 and TRBJ2-7, is as follows: DSGVTQTPKHLITATGQRVTLRCSPRSGDLSVYWYQQSLDQGLQFLIQYYNGEERAKGNILERFSAQQFPDLHSELNLSSLELGDSALYFCASSVEGQGFNEQYFGPGTRLTVT.

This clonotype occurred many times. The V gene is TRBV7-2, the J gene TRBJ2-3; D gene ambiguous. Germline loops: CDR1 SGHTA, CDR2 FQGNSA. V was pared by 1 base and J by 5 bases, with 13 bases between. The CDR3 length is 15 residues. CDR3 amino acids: CASSLDLVKRDTQYF. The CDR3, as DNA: TGTGCCAGCAGCTTAGACCTAGTAAAAAGAGATACGCAGTATTTT.

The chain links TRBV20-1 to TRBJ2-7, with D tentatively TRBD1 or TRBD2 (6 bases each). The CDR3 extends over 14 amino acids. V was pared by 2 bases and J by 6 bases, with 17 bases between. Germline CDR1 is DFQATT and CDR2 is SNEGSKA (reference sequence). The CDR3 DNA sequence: TGCAGTGCTAGAAAGACAGGATGGAGGGCCGAGCAGTACTTC. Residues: CSARKTGWRAEQYF.

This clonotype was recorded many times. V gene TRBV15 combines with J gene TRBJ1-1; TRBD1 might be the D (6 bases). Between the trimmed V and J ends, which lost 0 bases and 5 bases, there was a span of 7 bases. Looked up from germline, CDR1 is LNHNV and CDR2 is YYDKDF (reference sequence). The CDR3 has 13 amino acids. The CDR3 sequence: CATSRDRGTEAFF. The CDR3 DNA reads TGTGCCACCAGCAGAGATAGGGGGACTGAAGCTTTCTTT.

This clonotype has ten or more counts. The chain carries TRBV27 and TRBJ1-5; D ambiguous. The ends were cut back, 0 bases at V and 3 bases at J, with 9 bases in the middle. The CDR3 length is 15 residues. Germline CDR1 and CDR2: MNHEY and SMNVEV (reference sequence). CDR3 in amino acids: CASSLSVGANQPQHF. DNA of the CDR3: TGTGCCAGCAGTTTATCGGTAGGCGCCAATCAGCCCCAGCATTTT.

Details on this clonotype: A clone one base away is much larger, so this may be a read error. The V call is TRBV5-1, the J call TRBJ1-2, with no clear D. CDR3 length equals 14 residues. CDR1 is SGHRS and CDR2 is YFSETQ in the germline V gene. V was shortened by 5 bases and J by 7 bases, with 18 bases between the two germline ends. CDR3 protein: CASRPSVPLLGYTF. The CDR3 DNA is TGCGCCAGCAGACCTAGTGTGCCGTTACTTGGCTACACCTTC. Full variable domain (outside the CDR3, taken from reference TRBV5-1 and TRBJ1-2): KAGVTQTPRYLIKTRGQQVTLSCSPISGHRSVSWYQQTPGQGLQFLFEYFSETQRNKGNFPGRFSGRQFSNSRSEMNVSTLELGDSALYLCASRPSVPLLGYTFGSGTRLTVV.

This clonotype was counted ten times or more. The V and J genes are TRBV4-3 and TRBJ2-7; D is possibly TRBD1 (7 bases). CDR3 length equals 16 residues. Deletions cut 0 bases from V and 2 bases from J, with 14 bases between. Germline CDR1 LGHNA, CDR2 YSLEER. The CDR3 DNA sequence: TGCGCCAGCAGCCAAGAATTGCAGGGGGGACCCTACGAGCAGTACTTC. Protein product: CASSQELQGGPYEQYF.

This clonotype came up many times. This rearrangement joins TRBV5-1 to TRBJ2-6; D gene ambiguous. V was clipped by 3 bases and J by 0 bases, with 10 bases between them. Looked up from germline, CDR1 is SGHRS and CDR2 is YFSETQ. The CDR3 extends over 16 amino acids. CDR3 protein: CASSSTSSSGANVLTF. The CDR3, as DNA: TGCGCCAGCAGCTCCACATCGAGCTCTGGGGCCAACGTCCTGACTTTC.

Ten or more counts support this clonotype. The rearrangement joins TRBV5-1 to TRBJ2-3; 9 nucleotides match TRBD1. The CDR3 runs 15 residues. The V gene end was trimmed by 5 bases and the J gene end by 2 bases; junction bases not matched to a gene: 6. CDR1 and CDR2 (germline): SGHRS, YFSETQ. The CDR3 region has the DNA TGCGCCAGCAGGTCAGGACAGGGGCTCACAGATACGCAGTATTTT. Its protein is CASRSGQGLTDTQYF.

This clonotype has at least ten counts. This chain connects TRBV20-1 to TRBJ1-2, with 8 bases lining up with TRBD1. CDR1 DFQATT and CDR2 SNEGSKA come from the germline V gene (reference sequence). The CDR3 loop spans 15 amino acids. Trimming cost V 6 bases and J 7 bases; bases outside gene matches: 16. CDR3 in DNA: TGCAGTGCCCGCCTCGAGACAGGGGCTCGGGGTGGCTACACCTTC. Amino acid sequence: CSARLETGARGGYTF.

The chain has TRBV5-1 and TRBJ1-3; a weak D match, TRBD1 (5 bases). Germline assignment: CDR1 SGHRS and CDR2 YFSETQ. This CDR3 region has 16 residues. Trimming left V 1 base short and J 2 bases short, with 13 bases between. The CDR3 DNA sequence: TGCGCCAGCAGCTTGTCGGGGGAGTTCGCTGGAAACACCATATATTTT. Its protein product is CASSLSGEFAGNTIYF. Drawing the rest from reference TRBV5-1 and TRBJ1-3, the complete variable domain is KAGVTQTPRYLIKTRGQQVTLSCSPISGHRSVSWYQQTPGQGLQFLFEYFSETQRNKGNFPGRFSGRQFSNSRSEMNVSTLELGDSALYLCASSLSGEFAGNTIYFGEGSWLTVV.

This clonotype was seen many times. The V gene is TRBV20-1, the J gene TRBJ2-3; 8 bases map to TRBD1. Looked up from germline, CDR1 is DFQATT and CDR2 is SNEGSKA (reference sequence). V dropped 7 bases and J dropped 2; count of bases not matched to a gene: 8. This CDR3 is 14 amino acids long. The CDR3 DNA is TGCAGTGAACAGGGGGAAGCGAACACAGATACGCAGTATTTT. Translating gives CSEQGEANTDTQYF.

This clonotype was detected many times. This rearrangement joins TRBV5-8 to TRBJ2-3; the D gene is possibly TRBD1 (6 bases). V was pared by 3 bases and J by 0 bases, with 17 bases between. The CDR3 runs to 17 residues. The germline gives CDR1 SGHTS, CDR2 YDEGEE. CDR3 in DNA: TGTGCCAGCAGCTCGGGGTTGACAGGATCTAGCACAGATACGCAGTATTTT. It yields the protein CASSSGLTGSSTDTQYF.

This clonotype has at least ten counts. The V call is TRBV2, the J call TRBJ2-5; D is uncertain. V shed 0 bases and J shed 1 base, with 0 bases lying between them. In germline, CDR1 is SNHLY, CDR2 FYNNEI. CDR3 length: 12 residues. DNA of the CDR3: TGTGCCAGCAGTGAAGCCCAAGAGACCCAGTACTTC. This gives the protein CASSEAQETQYF.

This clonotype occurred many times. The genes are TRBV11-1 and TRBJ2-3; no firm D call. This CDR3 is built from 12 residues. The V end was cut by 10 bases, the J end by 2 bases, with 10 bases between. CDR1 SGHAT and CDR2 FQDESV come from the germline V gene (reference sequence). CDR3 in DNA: TGTGCCACCGGGCCTTTCACAGATACGCAGTATTTT. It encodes CATGPFTDTQYF.